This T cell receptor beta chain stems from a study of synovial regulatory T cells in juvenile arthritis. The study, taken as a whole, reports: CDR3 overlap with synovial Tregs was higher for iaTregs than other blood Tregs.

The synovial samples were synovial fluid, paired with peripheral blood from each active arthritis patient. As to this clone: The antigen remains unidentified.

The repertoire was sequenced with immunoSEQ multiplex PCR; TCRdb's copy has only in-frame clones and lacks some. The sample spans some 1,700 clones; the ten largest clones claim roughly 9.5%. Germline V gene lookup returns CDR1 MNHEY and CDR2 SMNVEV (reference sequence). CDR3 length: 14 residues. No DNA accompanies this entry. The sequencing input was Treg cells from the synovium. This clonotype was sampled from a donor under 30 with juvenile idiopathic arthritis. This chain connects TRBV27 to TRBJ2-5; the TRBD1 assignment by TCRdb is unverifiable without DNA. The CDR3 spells CASSPGTLQETQYF.